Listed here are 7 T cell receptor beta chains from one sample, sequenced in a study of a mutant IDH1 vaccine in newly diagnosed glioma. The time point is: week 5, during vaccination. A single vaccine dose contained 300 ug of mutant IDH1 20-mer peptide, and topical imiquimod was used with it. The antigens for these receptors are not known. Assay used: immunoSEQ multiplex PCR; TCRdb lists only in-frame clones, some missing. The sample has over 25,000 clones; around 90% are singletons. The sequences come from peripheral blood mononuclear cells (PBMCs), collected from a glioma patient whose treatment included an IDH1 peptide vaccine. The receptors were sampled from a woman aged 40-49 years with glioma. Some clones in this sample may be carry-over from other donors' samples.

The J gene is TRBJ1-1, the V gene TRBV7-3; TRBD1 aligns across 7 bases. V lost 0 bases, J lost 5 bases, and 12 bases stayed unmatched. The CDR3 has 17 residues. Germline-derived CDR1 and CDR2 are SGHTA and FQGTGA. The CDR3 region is CASSLTFNGDRSTEAFF. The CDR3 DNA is TGTGCCAGCAGCTTAACTTTCAACGGGGACAGAAGTACTGAAGCTTTCTTT.

This CDR3 is CASSVRQENTEAFF. In nucleotides, the CDR3 is TGTGCCAGCAGCGTAAGACAGGAGAACACTGAAGCTTTCTTT. The J gene is TRBJ1-1, the V gene TRBV9; tentatively, D is TRBD1 (6 bases). V was trimmed by 1 base and J by 1 base, leaving 8 bases between them. This CDR3 has 14 amino acids. Germline loops: CDR1 SGDLS, CDR2 YYNGEE.

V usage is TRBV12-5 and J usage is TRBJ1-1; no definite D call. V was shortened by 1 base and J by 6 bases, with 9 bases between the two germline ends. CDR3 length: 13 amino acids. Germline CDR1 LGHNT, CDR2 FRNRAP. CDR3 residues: CASGLGASPEAFF. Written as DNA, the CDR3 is TGTGCTAGTGGTTTGGGGGCGTCCCCTGAAGCTTTCTTT.

This CDR3 reads CASSPTPGLAGVAEQFF. CDR3 bases: TGTGCCAGCAGCCCTACCCCGGGACTAGCGGGGGTCGCTGAGCAGTTCTTC. The chain recombines TRBV7-8 with TRBJ2-1; 14 nucleotides line up with TRBD2. The CDR3 sequence is 17 residues long. Germline V gene sequence: CDR1 SGHVS, CDR2 FQNEAQ. Unmatched junction bases numbered 12, after V lost 5 bases and J lost 9 bases.

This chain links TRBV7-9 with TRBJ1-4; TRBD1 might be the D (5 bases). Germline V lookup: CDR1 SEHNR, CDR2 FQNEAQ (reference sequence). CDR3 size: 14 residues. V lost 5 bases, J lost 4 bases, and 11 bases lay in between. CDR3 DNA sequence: TGTGCCAGCAGCCCGGGGGGGAATAATGAAAAACTGTTTTTT. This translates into CASSPGGNNEKLFF.

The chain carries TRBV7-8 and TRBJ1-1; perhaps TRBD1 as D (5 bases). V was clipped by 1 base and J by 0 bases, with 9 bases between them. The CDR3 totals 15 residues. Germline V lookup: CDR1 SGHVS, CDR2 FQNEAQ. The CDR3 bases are TGTGCCAGCAGCTTAGGCCAGGGATTGAACACTGAAGCTTTCTTT. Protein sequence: CASSLGQGLNTEAFF. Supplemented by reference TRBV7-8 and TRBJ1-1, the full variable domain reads GAGVSQSPRYKVAKRGQDVALRCDPISGHVSLFWYQQALGQGPEFLTYFQNEAQLDKSGLPSDRFFAERPEGSVSTLKIQRTQQEDSAVYLCASSLGQGLNTEAFFGQGTRLTVV.

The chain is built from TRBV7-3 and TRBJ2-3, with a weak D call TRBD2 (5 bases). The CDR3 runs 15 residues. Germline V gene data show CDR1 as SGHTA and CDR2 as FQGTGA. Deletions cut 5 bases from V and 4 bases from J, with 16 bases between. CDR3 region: CASSRDGARADTQYF. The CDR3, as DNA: TGTGCCAGCAGCCGTGATGGAGCGCGGGCAGATACGCAGTATTTT.